One and the same sample provided the 4 T cell receptor beta chains below, sequenced in a study of cytomegalovirus exposure and HLA in healthy donors. PCR involved 60 Vbeta and 13 Jbeta primers. The protocol was immunoSEQ multiplex PCR, while the TCRdb copy is restricted to in-frame clones and leaves out a portion. Here the sample spans around 160,000 clones, roughly 80% being singletons. The specimen was PBMCs. The receptors shown here come from a male donor in good health and CMV-seropositive.

The gene calls are TRBV11-2 and TRBJ2-1; TRBD2 aligns across 7 bases. The CDR3 loop spans 14 amino acids. In germline, CDR1 is SGHAT, CDR2 FQNNGV. Trimming took 2 bases from V and 7 from J; bases not matched to a gene: 5. CDR3: CASSLRAGRNEQFF. In DNA, the CDR3 is TGTGCCAGCAGCTTAAGAGCGGGACGAAATGAGCAGTTCTTC.

This clone was found a few times. The chain uses TRBV27 and TRBJ1-1; D is unresolved. V lost 5 bases and J 5 bases, leaving 12 bases between the germline ends. Germline-derived CDR1 and CDR2 are MNHEY and SMNVEV (reference sequence). The CDR3 totals 13 residues. The CDR3 DNA follows: TGTGCCAGCAGTCGCCCCGGGTGGACTGAAGCTTTCTTT. This translates into CASSRPGWTEAFF.

The chain links TRBV7-8 to TRBJ2-2; the match to TRBD1 covers 7 bases. CDR1 and CDR2 from the germline V gene are SGHVS and FQNEAQ. The trim removed 5 bases at V and 1 base at J, leaving 10 bases unmatched. The CDR3 runs 17 residues. The CDR3 here is CASSLMYRGRNTGELFF. DNA for the CDR3: TGTGCCAGCAGCCTGATGTACAGGGGCAGGAACACCGGGGAGCTGTTTTTT. Looking up the rest from reference TRBV7-8 and TRBJ2-2 gives the full variable domain: GAGVSQSPRYKVAKRGQDVALRCDPISGHVSLFWYQQALGQGPEFLTYFQNEAQLDKSGLPSDRFFAERPEGSVSTLKIQRTQQEDSAVYLCASSLMYRGRNTGELFFGEGSRLTVL.

Concerning this clone itself: The sample holds other DNA sequences that translate to the same CDR3. V and J are TRBV18 and TRBJ1-1; D uncertain. The CDR3 length is 13 residues. Trimming shortened V by 3 bases and J by 1 base, and 6 bases separated the two germline ends. CDR1 is KGHSH, CDR2 LQKENI, per germline. The CDR3 nucleotides read TGTGCCAGCTCACCCCAGAAGAACACTGAAGCTTTCTTT. As protein: CASSPQKNTEAFF.